A single sample gave rise to the 22 T cell receptor beta chains below, sequenced in a study of cytomegalovirus exposure and HLA in healthy donors. Primers: 60 Vbeta forward and 13 Jbeta reverse. Using immunoSEQ multiplex PCR, the repertoire was profiled, and TCRdb retains in-frame clones only, with some absent. The data hold around 150,000 clones, with 60% to 85% observed a single time. The sample consisted of PBMCs. These receptor sequences come from a female donor in good health and CMV-seropositive.

The chain joins TRBV5-8 to TRBJ1-2, with a tentative D call TRBD1 (6 bases). The CDR3 sequence is 15 residues long. V was trimmed by 4 bases and J by 1 base, leaving 14 bases between them. CDR1 is SGHTS and CDR2 is YDEGEE in the germline V gene. In DNA form, the CDR3 reads TGTGCCAGCAGCCAGTTGGCAGGGGTTAACTATGGCTACACCTTC. This gives the protein CASSQLAGVNYGYTF.

The V gene is TRBV27, the J gene TRBJ2-7; 12 bases fit TRBD1. This CDR3 is 16 amino acids long. CDR1 and CDR2 (germline): MNHEY, SMNVEV (reference sequence). With V trimmed by 1 base and J by 5 bases, 6 bases remained unmatched. CDR3 in amino acids: CASSLWGGQGAHEQYF. The CDR3 coding sequence is TGTGCCAGCAGTTTATGGGGGGGACAGGGGGCCCACGAGCAGTACTTC.

J is TRBJ2-7 and V is TRBV2, with D possibly being TRBD2 (5 bases). Between the trimmed V and J ends, which lost 6 bases and 2 bases, there was a span of 11 bases. The CDR3 is 13 amino acids. From germline, CDR1 is SNHLY and CDR2 FYNNEI. The chain's CDR3 is CASRADRTYEQYF. Written as DNA, the CDR3 is TGTGCCAGCAGAGCGGACCGGACCTACGAGCAGTACTTC. Full variable domain (missing parts from reference TRBV2 and TRBJ2-7): EPEVTQTPSHQVTQMGQEVILRCVPISNHLYFYWYRQILGQKVEFLVSFYNNEISEKSEIFDDQFSVERPDGSNFTLKIRSTKLEDSAMYFCASRADRTYEQYFGPGTRLTVT.

The V and J genes are TRBV7-6 and TRBJ2-1; TRBD2 matches at 8 bases. Germline CDR1 reads SGHVS; CDR2 reads FNYEAQ. The CDR3 loop spans 15 amino acids. V gave up 3 bases and J gave up 2 bases; unmatched junction bases: 3. CDR3: CASSFSGVAYNEQFF. The CDR3 DNA is TGTGCCAGCAGCTTTAGCGGGGTGGCCTACAATGAGCAGTTCTTC.

V is TRBV7-9 and J is TRBJ2-7; TRBD1 aligns across 10 bases. The CDR3 is 15 amino acids. The trim removed 3 bases at V and 3 bases at J, leaving 5 bases unmatched. CDR1 and CDR2 from the germline V gene are SEHNR and FQNEAQ (reference sequence). Here the CDR3 DNA reads TGTGCCAGCAGCTTCCCAGGGGACAGGGGCTACGAGCAGTACTTC. Translation: CASSFPGDRGYEQYF.

The J gene is TRBJ1-6, the V gene TRBV5-5; 8 positions match TRBD1. V was pared by 3 bases and J by 5 bases, with 1 base of the junction left unmatched. Looked up from germline, CDR1 is SGHKS and CDR2 is YYEKEE (reference sequence). The CDR3 has 14 amino acids. CDR3 sequence reads: CASSSGQDNSPLHF. The DNA for the CDR3 is TGTGCCAGCAGCTCGGGACAGGATAATTCACCCCTCCACTTT.

The rearrangement uses TRBV21-1 and TRBJ1-1; the table's TRBD1 call for D was not verified on the DNA. TRBV21-1 is given as a pseudogene. The CDR3 is 15 residues long. The CDR3 DNA sequence: TGTGCCAGCAGCAAAGCTAACCAGGGGATCACTGAAGCTTTCTTT. This codes for CASSKANQGITEAFF.

The V and J genes are TRBV10-3 and TRBJ1-1; D uncertain. The germline V gene has CDR1 ENHRY and CDR2 SYGVKD. V lost 3 bases and J lost 4, with 6 bases in between. CDR3 length: 12 amino acids. For the CDR3, the DNA is TGTGCCATCAGTGAAGCGGGCACTGAAGCTTTCTTT. It encodes CAISEAGTEAFF.

This chain joins TRBV29-1 and TRBJ2-1, with 12 bases identical to TRBD2. This CDR3 spans 15 amino acids. CDR1 and CDR2 (germline): SQVTM, ANQGSEA. Unmatched junction bases numbered 9, after V lost 4 bases and J lost 8 bases. CDR3 in DNA: TGCAGCGTTGTTAAATCTAGCGGGGGGGCTTATGAGCAGTTCTTC. This codes for CSVVKSSGGAYEQFF.

This clone was detected only a few times. The chain recombines TRBV6-1 with TRBJ2-3; D is unresolved. Between the trimmed V and J ends, which lost 4 bases and 2 bases, there was a span of 10 bases. This CDR3 is built from 14 residues. Germline V CDR1 and CDR2: MNHNS, SASEGT. Here the CDR3 DNA reads TGTGCCAGCAGTGTAGCTTACTTCACAGATACGCAGTATTTT. Its protein is CASSVAYFTDTQYF.

The genes are TRBV18 and TRBJ2-7; 8 bases align to TRBD1. CDR3 length: 16 amino acids. J lost 1 base, V lost 1 base, and 6 bases had no gene match. Germline V gene lookup returns CDR1 KGHSH and CDR2 LQKENI. The CDR3 region has the DNA TGTGCCAGCTCACCACTACGGACAGGGACATCCTACGAGCAGTACTTC. Protein: CASSPLRTGTSYEQYF.

The gene calls are TRBV29-1 and TRBJ2-1; 7 positions match TRBD1. This CDR3 region has 15 residues. V was clipped by 0 bases and J by 6 bases; unmatched bases: 8. Germline V gene data show CDR1 as SQVTM and CDR2 as ANQGSEA. CDR3: CSVEDPRPGGNEQFF. CDR3 DNA sequence: TGCAGCGTTGAAGACCCCCGGCCAGGGGGCAATGAGCAGTTCTTC.

The chain carries TRBV9 and TRBJ2-1, with 7 bases fitting TRBD2. Trimming at V came to 0 bases and at J to 0 bases, leaving 15 bases not matched to a gene. The CDR3 has 20 residues. Germline CDR1 reads SGDLS; CDR2 reads YYNGEE. CDR3 protein: CASSVVASGTTDLSYNEQFF. In nucleotides, the CDR3 is TGTGCCAGCAGCGTAGTGGCGAGCGGGACGACCGACCTCTCCTACAATGAGCAGTTCTTC.

The chain carries TRBV6-1 and TRBJ2-7, with 9 bases that match TRBD1. The CDR3 sequence is 14 residues long. Per germline, CDR1 MNHNS and CDR2 SASEGT. V lost 6 bases and J lost 3; bases outside the gene matches: 6. The CDR3 DNA is TGTGCCAGCAGGCCCGGGACAGGGCACTACGAGCAGTACTTC. This translates into CASRPGTGHYEQYF.

This clone was seen once. V and J are TRBV18 and TRBJ2-7; weak D call: TRBD2 (6 bases). The CDR3 loop spans 17 amino acids. Germline V gene lookup returns CDR1 KGHSH and CDR2 LQKENI. Trimming pared 3 bases from V and 6 bases from J, leaving 24 bases between. In DNA, the CDR3 is TGTGCCAGCTCACCGGGACTTGCCCACTACCATGCCGGCGAGCAGTACTTC. This gives the protein CASSPGLAHYHAGEQYF.

The chain carries TRBV28 and TRBJ2-1; 7 bases are a match to TRBD2. The V and J ends lost 5 bases and 6 bases, in that order; junction bases with no gene match: 4. Germline assignment: CDR1 MDHEN and CDR2 SYDVKM. CDR3 length: 13 amino acids. The CDR3 here is CASSPGGGNEQFF. The CDR3 DNA is TGTGCCAGCAGTCCGGGCGGGGGCAATGAGCAGTTCTTC.

As for this clone: This may come from a read error, since a much larger clone is one base off. The chain has TRBV6-1 and TRBJ1-1, with 9 bases that match TRBD1. This CDR3 spans 13 amino acids. Looked up from germline, CDR1 is MNHNS and CDR2 is SASEGT. With V trimmed by 6 bases and J by 2 bases, 1 base remained unmatched. CDR3 in amino acids: CASRQGANTEAFF. The CDR3 bases are TGTGCCAGCAGACAGGGGGCAAACACTGAAGCTTTCTTT.

This clone was counted a single time. The gene calls are TRBV11-2 and TRBJ1-5; a possible D gene is TRBD1 (5 bases). V lost 0 bases and J lost 7, with 13 bases in between. The CDR3 runs to 15 residues. Germline assignment: CDR1 SGHAT and CDR2 FQNNGV. The CDR3 sequence is CASSLDRQGHQPQHF. In nucleotides, the CDR3 is TGTGCCAGCAGCTTAGATCGGCAGGGTCACCAGCCCCAGCATTTT.

This clone appeared a few times. The gene calls are TRBV2 and TRBJ1-5; D may be TRBD1 (6 bases). With 8 bases removed from V and 3 bases from J, the gap between germline ends came to 11 bases. Germline CDR1 and CDR2: SNHLY and FYNNEI. The CDR3 contains 13 residues. This CDR3 is CASQDSPNQPQHF. The CDR3 DNA sequence: TGTGCCAGCCAGGACAGTCCCAATCAGCCCCAGCATTTT.

This clone was detected a few times. V usage is TRBV29-1 and J usage is TRBJ2-6; weak D call: TRBD2 (5 bases). Germline V gene sequence: CDR1 SQVTM, CDR2 ANQGSEA. V gave up 6 bases and J gave up 2 bases, with 11 bases separating them. The CDR3 loop spans 14 amino acids. CDR3 protein: CSVAGLTGANVLTF. Here the CDR3 DNA reads TGCAGCGTGGCCGGACTGACTGGGGCCAACGTCCTGACTTTC.

The sample holds one count of this clone. The chain carries TRBV7-2 and TRBJ1-4; 7 bases fit TRBD1. Trimming removed 6 bases from V and 5 bases from J; junction bases left unmatched: 3. The CDR3 spans 13 residues. The germline V gene has CDR1 SGHTA and CDR2 FQGNSA. The CDR3 DNA reads TGTGCCAGCAGAATGACAGGGAATGAAAAACTGTTTTTT. Its translation: CASRMTGNEKLFF.

The V and J genes are TRBV4-2 and TRBJ2-1; D unresolved. Trimming left V 4 bases short and J 2 bases short, with 12 bases between. Germline lookup yields CDR1 LGHNA and CDR2 YNFKEQ. This CDR3 is built from 15 residues. CDR3 DNA sequence: TGTGCCAGCAGCCCAACTACCGAGACCTACAATGAGCAGTTCTTC. Translating it yields CASSPTTETYNEQFF.